The entry below describes one T cell receptor (beta chain). Its cognate antigen is unknown. The data were taken from a study of blood T cells in healthy people across ages. Germline loops: CDR1 KGHDR, CDR2 SFDVKD. Trimming took off 3 bases at V and 5 bases at J, with 8 bases between the two ends. The CDR3 contains 13 residues. Study observations and caveats: Estimated diversity, derived from one million T cells, was regarded as an underestimate. Higher diversity, along with more naive CD4+ cells, distinguished long-lived donors from aged donors.

Using a J-beta primer mix together with a sample-barcoded 5' primer, a second PCR was run for roughly 7 to 12 cycles. Unique molecular identifiers of 12 random nucleotides labeled each cDNA. Individual samples furnished no less than 3 million CDR3-containing paired-end reads apiece. Each CDR3 protein gets one entry after TCRdb re-called the 5' RACE reads with MiXCR. This repertoire shows about 1.4 million distinct CDR3 sequences, around 59% found once; its top ten account for about 6.3%. The V and J genes are TRBV24-1 and TRBJ2-3, with D tentatively TRBD2 (5 bases). This sequence was found in a man aged 18 to 29 in good health. The sample consisted of blood. The CDR3 is CATSDLLGDTQYF. The CDR3 DNA is TGTGCCACCAGTGATCTACTAGGAGATACGCAGTATTTT.